This TCR beta chain was documented in a study of early T cells in non-severe SARS-CoV-2 infection. The overall study: Whole-blood bulk RNA, unsorted, was sequenced, and chains were unpaired. The study, taken as a whole, reports: Matches to VDJdb favored anti-spike CD8 responses and missed private and CD4 specificities.

From germline, CDR1 is SGHAT and CDR2 FQNNGV. The CDR3 runs 14 residues. Trimming removed 4 bases at V and 2 bases at J, with 9 bases between. This clonotype occurred many times. The antigen is undetermined. Individual cDNA molecules carried attached unique molecular identifiers. Using its own MiXCR run on the 5' RACE reads, TCRdb lists one record per CDR3 protein. The table has 26,000 or so distinct CDR3 sequences, about 3.8% seen once; the top ten hold around 6.2%. The chain combines TRBV11-2 with TRBJ2-1; D gene ambiguous. The clonotype originates from an adult who was a healthcare worker with PCR-confirmed SARS-CoV-2 infection or an uninfected control (not recorded which). The sample comprised whole blood. In nucleotides, the CDR3 is TGTGCCAGCAGCTCCGCCGGCCCCTACAATGAGCAGTTCTTC. This codes for CASSSAGPYNEQFF.